The clone carrying this TCR beta chain was detected only a few times. Its antigen is still unknown. V gave up 2 bases and J gave up 4 bases, with 11 bases separating them. Germline V gene sequence: CDR1 SGHAT, CDR2 FQNNGV. There are 14 residues in the CDR3. Then a second PCR, running roughly 6 to 12 cycles, was carried out with a sample-barcoded 5' primer and a J-beta primer mix. TCRdb used MiXCR to reprocess the 5' RACE reads, holding one entry per CDR3 protein. The sample holds 1.8 million or so distinct CDR3 sequences; around 42% are singletons and the top ten take roughly 24%. This specimen comes from a study of blood T cells in healthy people across ages. Whole-study findings and limits: Diversity of TCR beta correlated strongly with naive T cell percentage. A roughly linear age-dependent decrease characterized TCR beta diversity per million T cells. Nothing was known about donor CMV status, and this possibly confounded expanded clonotype changes.

The chain employs TRBV11-2 and TRBJ1-2; D remains ambiguous. The TCR comes from a human donor in good health. What was sequenced was blood. The DNA for the CDR3 is TGTGCCAGCAGCTTAAACCGGGAATTCTATGGCTACACCTTC. Amino acid sequence: CASSLNREFYGYTF.